The T cell receptor beta chain described here comes from a study of fetal regulatory T cell absence and autoimmunity. About the research overall: Without clinical diabetes, IPEX patients showed exocrine pancreas autoimmunity.

This was a survey-level run. The protocol was immunoSEQ multiplex PCR, while the TCRdb copy is restricted to in-frame clones and leaves out a portion. The data show 95,000 to 100,000 clones, approximately 79% seen once. Concerning this clone itself: The target antigen is unknown.

Study conclusions and caveats: Some top pancreas TCR clones were over 85-fold enriched versus cord blood.

Germline V lookup: CDR1 SGHKS, CDR2 YYEKEE (reference sequence). The V end lost 0 bases, the J end lost 2 bases, and 5 bases lay between the germline ends. The CDR3 totals 13 residues. V and J are TRBV5-5 and TRBJ2-5, with unresolved D. Sequencing was carried out using pancreas tissue. The source of this sequence is a male donor with IPEX syndrome. DNA for the CDR3: TGTGCCAGCAGCTTGGCCTCACAAGAGACCCAGTACTTC. Encoded protein: CASSLASQETQYF.